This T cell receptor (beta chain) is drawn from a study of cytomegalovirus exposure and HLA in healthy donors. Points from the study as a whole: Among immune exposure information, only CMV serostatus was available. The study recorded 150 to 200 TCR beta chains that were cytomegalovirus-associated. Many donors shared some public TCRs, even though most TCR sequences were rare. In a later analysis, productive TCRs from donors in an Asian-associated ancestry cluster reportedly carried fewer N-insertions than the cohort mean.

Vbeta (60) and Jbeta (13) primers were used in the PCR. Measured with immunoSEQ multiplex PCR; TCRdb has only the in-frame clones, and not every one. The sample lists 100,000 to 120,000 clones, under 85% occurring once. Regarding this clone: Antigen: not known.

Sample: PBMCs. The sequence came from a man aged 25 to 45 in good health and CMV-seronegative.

CDR3: CASSWDTSYEQYF. In DNA, the CDR3 is TGCGCCAGCAGCTGGGACACCTCCTACGAGCAGTACTTC. V and J are TRBV5-1 and TRBJ2-7; maybe TRBD1 (6 bases). This CDR3 is 13 amino acids long. The ends were cut back, 3 bases at V and 0 bases at J, with 7 bases in the middle. CDR1 is SGHRS and CDR2 is YFSETQ in the germline V gene.